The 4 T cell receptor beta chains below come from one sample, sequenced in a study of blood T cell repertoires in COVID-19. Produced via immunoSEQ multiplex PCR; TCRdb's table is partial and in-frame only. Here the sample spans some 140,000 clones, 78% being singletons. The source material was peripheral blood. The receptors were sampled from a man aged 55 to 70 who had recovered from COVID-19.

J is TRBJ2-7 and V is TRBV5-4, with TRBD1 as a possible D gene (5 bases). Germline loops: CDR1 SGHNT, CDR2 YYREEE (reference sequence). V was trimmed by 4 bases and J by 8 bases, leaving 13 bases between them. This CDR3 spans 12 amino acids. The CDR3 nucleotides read TGTGCCAGCAGCCCCGACAGAATACAGCAGTACTTC. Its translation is CASSPDRIQQYF. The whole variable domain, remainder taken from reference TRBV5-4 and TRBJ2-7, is ETGVTQSPTHLIKTRGQQVTLRCSSQSGHNTVSWYQQALGQGPQFIFQYYREEENGRGNFPPRFSGLQFPNYSSELNVNALELDDSALYLCASSPDRIQQYFGPGTRLTVT.

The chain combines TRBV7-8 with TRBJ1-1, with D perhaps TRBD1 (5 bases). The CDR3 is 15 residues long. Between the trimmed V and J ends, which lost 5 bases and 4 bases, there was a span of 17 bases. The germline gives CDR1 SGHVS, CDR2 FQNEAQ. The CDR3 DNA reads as TGTGCCAGCAGCCCAAGGTCGGCAGGGCCCACTGAAGCTTTCTTT. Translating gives CASSPRSAGPTEAFF.

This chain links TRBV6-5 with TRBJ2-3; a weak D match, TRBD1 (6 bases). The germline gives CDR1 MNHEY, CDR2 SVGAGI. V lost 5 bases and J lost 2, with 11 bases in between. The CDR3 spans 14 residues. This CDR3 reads CASSPGTPTDTQYF. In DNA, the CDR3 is TGTGCCAGCAGTCCGGGGACACCCACAGATACGCAGTATTTT.

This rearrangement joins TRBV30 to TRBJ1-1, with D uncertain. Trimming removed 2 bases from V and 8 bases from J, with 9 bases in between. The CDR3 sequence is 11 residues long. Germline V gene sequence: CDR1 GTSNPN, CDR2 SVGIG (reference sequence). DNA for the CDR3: TGTGCCTGGAGTCCAACAACCGAAGCTTTCTTT. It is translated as CAWSPTTEAFF.